This TCR beta chain stems from a study of cytomegalovirus exposure and HLA in healthy donors (dated by TCRdb to about 2017). Broadly, across the study: In an earlier analysis of approximately 500 of the donors, approximately 300 Gb of sequence data and 100 million or so unique TCR beta sequences from 150 million to 200 million T cells were reported. A later analysis re-analyzed previously published TCR beta repertoires from approximately 700 donors and added high-resolution HLA genotyping to study TCR occurrence patterns. The study used immunosequencing to profile the T cell repertoires of some 600 subjects and linked those repertoires to cytomegalovirus serostatus. The study was designed to test whether signatures of past pathogen exposure could be identified by cataloging public T cell receptors. The study combined high-throughput TCR immunosequencing, statistical association of individual TCRs with disease status, and machine learning to predict cytomegalovirus infection status. HLA typing included class I and class II loci at four-digit resolution. In addition to the first cohort of 666 subjects, a separate validation cohort of 130 or so different subjects was used. Among the roughly 390 genotyped donors, approximately 81% belonged to the genetic ancestry cluster associated with self-reported Caucasian donors. Alongside the repertoire data, information on donor age, sex, ethnicity and CMV serostatus was compiled. The later analysis used no new phenotypic data to find candidate immune exposures, relying instead on TCR beta sequences and their occurrence across donors. Roughly five DR-DQ haplotypes were handled as single units for association and clustering, since linkage in the cohort was strong. An early release that covered 640 HLA-typed donors contained about 290 gigabases of sequencing data and 80 million or so unique TCR sequences. Among about 360 genotyped donors of the cohort, an average of around 240,000 unique TCR beta nucleotide sequences were sequenced per donor, roughly 20% of them non-productive. An earlier analysis of 587 of the donors used high-throughput TCR beta sequencing to judge whether each TCR beta V gene segment behaved as functional or pseudogenic. All discovery cohort repertoires had been generated on a single sequencing platform. The number of typed donors differed by locus: about 629-640 for A, B, C, DRB1 and DQB1; some 500 for DQA1; over 600 for DPA1; and roughly 490 for DPB1. In a later genetic analysis, genome-wide SNP genotypes for about three fifths of the roughly 670 donors were used, and that subset was treated as a discovery cohort. Points the paper makes about the study in general: Specific HLA alleles were associated with some 15,000 TCR beta sequences at a false discovery rate of 0.05 in a later analysis. Because HLA typing was unavailable for some donors at each locus, only the typed subset was used in association tests. In a later analysis, most CMV-associated TCR beta chains were found to appear HLA-restricted, with HLA associations seemingly driven largely by CMV exposure. A few of the identified cytomegalovirus-associated TCR beta chains were confirmed in vitro to be specific for cytomegalovirus antigens. Presence/absence analyses assumed roughly uniform sequencing depth across donors, an assumption that may not hold. A later analysis found that TCR association rates varied across HLA loci, with DRB1 alleles showing the most associated TCRs and HLA-C alleles the fewest. An earlier analysis of around 600 of the donors showed that most TCR beta V segments appeared in productive rearrangements either about 87% or about 30% of the time, which broadly matched IMGT annotations. Compared with equally common non-associated chains, HLA-associated TCR beta chains in a later analysis were more clonally expanded and had lower generation probabilities. A further reported finding was that TCR beta sequences accurately predicted the HLA-A and HLA-B alleles for most subjects in the first cohort. The classifier was reported to diagnose cytomegalovirus status with high specificity and sensitivity in both the original and validation cohorts. A cluster of highly shared sequence variants was judged likely to be a technical artifact of the sequencing pipeline. For the cohort, immune exposure information was limited to CMV serostatus. The study gave a list of about 160 TCR beta chains associated with cytomegalovirus. Linkage disequilibrium might explain the correlated functional status among segregating V segments, but an unknown experimental factor could not be ruled out. While some public TCRs were present in many individuals, most TCR sequences turned up only very rarely across donors. This cohort had only TCR beta chains sequenced, and the lack of alpha or paired-chain data limited which features could be detected. A later genetic analysis reported fewer N-insertions in productive TCRs among donors in an Asian-associated ancestry cluster than the approximately 670-donor mean. A later analysis reported that several top co-occurrence clusters appeared linked to parvovirus B19, influenza, CMV and Epstein-Barr virus. Strong co-occurrence of HLA alleles, especially DR and DQ, made assigning TCR associations to individual alleles difficult. An association between a missense DCLRE1C variant and V-gene and J-gene trimming of TCR beta chains was found in a later genetic analysis and replicated in an independent cohort. Because counts were too low, fewer than 20 rarely observed V segments, including chromosome 9 orphons, were excluded from the earlier analysis of about 500 of the donors. Some IMGT-functional V segments, including TRBV6-2 and TRBV6-3, could not be told apart with the 87-base-pair reads, so those segments were excluded. The authors suggested that the approach could potentially be generalized to other disease states and immunological phenotypes.

The method was the immunoSEQ multiplex PCR assay. A mixture of 60 forward primers for TCR Vbeta segments and 13 reverse primers for TCR Jbeta segments was used in the multiplex PCR. A multiplex PCR assay on genomic DNA amplified the CDR3 region of rearranged TCR beta genes. Amplified TCR beta libraries were sequenced as 87-base-pair reads on the Illumina HiSeq System. As for the authors' bioinformatics: In a later analysis, approximately 74 million unique TCR beta chains were counted across the 666 repertoires, and roughly 11 million of these chains were shared by at least two donors. Raw reads were error-corrected and collapsed into unique sequences with a nearest-neighbor algorithm that merged closely related sequences to remove PCR and sequencing errors. V, D and J gene segments were assigned by aligning CDR3 sequences to IMGT reference sequences. For a sequence to be retained, at least a six-nucleotide match to both a V gene segment and a J gene segment was required. Rearrangements were classified as productive when the CDR3 lacked stop codons and remained in frame with V and J, and all other rearrangements were classified as non-productive. CDR3 was defined according to IMGT convention as the region running from the second conserved V-encoded cysteine to the conserved J-encoded phenylalanine. Sequences without an unambiguous match to a single V gene segment were excluded from the earlier analysis of approximately 600 of the donors. An earlier analysis of 500 to 700 of the donors classified V segments as functional when productive rearrangements were above 56.7% and as segregating when the standard deviation between donors was above 5%. To diagnose cytomegalovirus status from the catalog of TCR beta chain sequences, a statistical classification framework was built. A later analysis assigned V and J genes by comparing TCR nucleotide sequences with IMGT/GENE-DB human TR gene sequences. The TCRdist pipeline was used in a later analysis to assign CDR3 sequences and most-parsimonious VDJ recombination scenarios. In a later analysis, each TCR beta chain was defined by its CDR3 amino acid sequence together with its V-gene family, and reads without a unique V-gene family were excluded. As a way to deal with suspected cross-contamination and a sequencing artifact, a later analysis dropped roughly 600 nucleotide sequences that were highly shared and had low generation probability. In a later analysis, a clonal expansion index for each public chain was calculated from normalized within-repertoire ranks of inferred template counts. A later analysis computed generation probabilities with a VDJ recombination model fitted to out-of-frame rearrangements, and checked the results against IGoR. In a later analysis, hypergeometric tests were used to score TCR-TCR, TCR-HLA and TCR-CMV co-occurrence, with a repertoire-size bias correction applied to TCR pairs. In a later analysis, false discovery rates were estimated by permuting HLA or CMV assignments 20 times. A later analysis grouped co-occurring TCRs with DBSCAN, adding TCRdist sequence similarity when clustering within HLA-allele-positive subsets. Co-occurrence clustering excluded repertoires with fewer than 30,000 or more than 120,000 public chains, plus five with anomalous nucleotide sharing. TCRdb carries this immuneACCESS record with in-frame sequences only. Its versions omit some clonotypes, under half of them owing to an unresolved V gene in the studies checked, with the rest unexplained. V, J and clone size were drawn from that table, and D and trimming were deduced from the DNA. The sample table contains 150,000 to 200,000 clones; only one count was recorded for 60% to 85% of them. Of the sample, 3% to 3.5% falls within the top ten clones.

The cohort consisted of fewer than 700 healthy bone marrow donors. All cohort members were sampled while nominally healthy, although unrecorded immune exposures were likely present. The donor was CMV seronegative and was included in the group of hundreds of seronegative cohort members. A peripheral blood sample was provided by each donor, and peripheral blood mononuclear cells were used for TCR beta sequencing. The Qiagen DNeasy Blood Extraction Kit was used to extract genomic DNA from the blood cell samples. Points on this clone: Its antigen is still unknown. The input lacks base qualities; no much larger clone sits a single base away.

Measured from the cysteine to the phenylalanine, the CDR3 is 16 residues long. Kept here is only the CDR3 DNA, which spans 48 bases and is read in frame from base 1. The germline V gene gives CDR1 as MGHDK and CDR2 as SYGVNS. The junction shows trimming of 2 bases on V and 2 bases on J, plus 10 bases between the germline ends. The receptor was isolated from a female donor in good health and CMV-seronegative. Sample: PBMCs. Recombination connected TRBV25-1 to TRBJ2-6; there is no confident call for the D gene. The CDR3 sequence is CASSEPDNAGANVLTF. The bases are TGTGCCAGCAGTGAACCCGACAATGCTGGGGCCAACGTCCTGACTTTC.